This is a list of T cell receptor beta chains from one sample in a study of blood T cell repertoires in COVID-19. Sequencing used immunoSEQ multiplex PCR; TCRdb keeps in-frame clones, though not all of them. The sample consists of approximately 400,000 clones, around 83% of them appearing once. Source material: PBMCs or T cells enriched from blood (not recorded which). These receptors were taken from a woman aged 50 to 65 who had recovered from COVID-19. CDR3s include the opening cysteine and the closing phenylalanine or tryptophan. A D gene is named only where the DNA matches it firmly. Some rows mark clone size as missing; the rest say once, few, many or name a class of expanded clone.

cdr3_nt: TGCGCCAGCAGTGAACCTGCGGGGGGTGCCTACGAGCAGTACTTC
cdr3_aa: CASSEPAGGAYEQYF
v_call: TRBV10-2
clone_size: few
j_call: TRBJ2-7
d_call: TRBD2

cdr3_nt: TGTGCCAGCAGCCACTCAATAAAGCGGGCAGTCCAAGGGACCCAGTACTTC
cdr3_aa: CASSHSIKRAVQGTQYF
v_call: TRBV3-1/TRBV3-2
clone_size: NA
j_call: TRBJ2-5
d_call: NA

cdr3_nt: TGTGCCTGGAGTGTACGGGGTGCCGGCTACACCTTC
cdr3_aa: CAWSVRGAGYTF
v_call: TRBV30
clone_size: NA
j_call: TRBJ1-2
d_call: NA

cdr3_nt: TGTGCCAGCAGCGCAGGTACACGCGTCAGAATCTATGGCTACACCTTC
cdr3_aa: CASSAGTRVRIYGYTF
v_call: TRBV5-6
clone_size: few
j_call: TRBJ1-2
d_call: NA

cdr3_nt: TGTGCCTGCCCGGCTGGGACAGCATCTGGAAACACCATATATTTT
cdr3_aa: CACPAGTASGNTIYF
v_call: TRBV30
clone_size: NA
j_call: TRBJ1-3
d_call: TRBD1

cdr3_nt: TGCGCCAGCAGCTTGGTGGTCGGGTCGGGCGAGCAGTACTTC
cdr3_aa: CASSLVVGSGEQYF
v_call: TRBV5-1
clone_size: NA
j_call: TRBJ2-7
d_call: NA

cdr3_nt: TGTGCCAGCAGCCAAATCAGGAGGACTGAAGCTTTCTTT
cdr3_aa: CASSQIRRTEAFF
v_call: TRBV3-1/TRBV3-2
clone_size: NA
j_call: TRBJ1-1
d_call: NA

cdr3_nt: TGTGCCAGCAGAGGGGACATGTCTGGAAACACCATATATTTT
cdr3_aa: CASRGDMSGNTIYF
v_call: TRBV2
clone_size: NA
j_call: TRBJ1-3
d_call: NA

cdr3_nt: TGTGCCAGCTCACCACCACCTGGACAGGCCCTCGGCTACACCTTC
cdr3_aa: CASSPPPGQALGYTF
v_call: TRBV18
clone_size: NA
j_call: TRBJ1-2
d_call: TRBD1

cdr3_nt: TGCGCCAGCAGCTTGCAGCGGGAGAGGGAGACCCAGTACTTC
cdr3_aa: CASSLQRERETQYF
v_call: TRBV5-1
clone_size: many
j_call: TRBJ2-5
d_call: TRBD2

cdr3_nt: TGTGCCTGGAGTGCCTCGACAGGGAACTATGGCTACACCTTC
cdr3_aa: CAWSASTGNYGYTF
v_call: TRBV30
clone_size: NA
j_call: TRBJ1-2
d_call: TRBD1

cdr3_nt: TGTGCCAGCAGCCCGATTGGGCAGGGGAACACTGAAGCTTTCTTT
cdr3_aa: CASSPIGQGNTEAFF
v_call: TRBV5-8
clone_size: NA
j_call: TRBJ1-1
d_call: NA